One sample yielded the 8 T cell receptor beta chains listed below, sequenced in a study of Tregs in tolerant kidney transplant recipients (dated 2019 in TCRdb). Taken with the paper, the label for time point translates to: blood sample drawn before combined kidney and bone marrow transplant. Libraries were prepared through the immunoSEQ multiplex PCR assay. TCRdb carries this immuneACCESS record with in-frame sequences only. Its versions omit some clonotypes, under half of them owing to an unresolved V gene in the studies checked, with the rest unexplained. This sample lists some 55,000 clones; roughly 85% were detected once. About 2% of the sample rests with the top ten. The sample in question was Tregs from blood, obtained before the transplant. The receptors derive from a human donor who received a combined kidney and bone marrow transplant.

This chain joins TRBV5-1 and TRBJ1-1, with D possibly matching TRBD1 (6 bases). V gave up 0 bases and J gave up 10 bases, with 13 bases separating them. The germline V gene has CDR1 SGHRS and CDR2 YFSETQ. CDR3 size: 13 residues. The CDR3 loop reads CASSLAGAPGAFF. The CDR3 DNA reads TGCGCCAGCAGCTTGGCAGGGGCCCCGGGAGCTTTCTTT.

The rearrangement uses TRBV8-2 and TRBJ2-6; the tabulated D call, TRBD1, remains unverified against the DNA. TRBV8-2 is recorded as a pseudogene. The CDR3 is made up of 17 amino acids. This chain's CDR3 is CGIGRMITQSRANVLTF. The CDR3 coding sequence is TGTGGCATTGGGCGAATGATAACACAAAGTCGGGCCAACGTCCTGACTTTC.

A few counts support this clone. In nucleotides, the CDR3 is TGCGCCAGCAGCTGGCAGGGGAATGAAAAACTGTTTTTT. This sequence encodes CASSWQGNEKLFF. The chain joins TRBV4-1 to TRBJ1-4, with a possible D match to TRBD1 (6 bases). Per the germline V gene, CDR1 is MGHRA and CDR2 is YSYEKL. V lost 5 bases and J 5 bases, leaving 9 bases between the germline ends. CDR3 size: 13 residues.

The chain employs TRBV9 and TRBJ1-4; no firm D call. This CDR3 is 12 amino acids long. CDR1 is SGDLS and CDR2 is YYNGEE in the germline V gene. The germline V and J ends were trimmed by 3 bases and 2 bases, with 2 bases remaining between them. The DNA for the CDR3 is TGTGCCAGCAGCGCGACTAATGAAAAACTGTTTTTT. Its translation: CASSATNEKLFF.

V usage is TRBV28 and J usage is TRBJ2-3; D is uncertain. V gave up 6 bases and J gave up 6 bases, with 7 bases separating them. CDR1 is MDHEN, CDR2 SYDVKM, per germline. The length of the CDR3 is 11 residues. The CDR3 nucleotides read TGTGCCAGCAGCCCTCGGGATACGCAGTATTTT. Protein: CASSPRDTQYF.

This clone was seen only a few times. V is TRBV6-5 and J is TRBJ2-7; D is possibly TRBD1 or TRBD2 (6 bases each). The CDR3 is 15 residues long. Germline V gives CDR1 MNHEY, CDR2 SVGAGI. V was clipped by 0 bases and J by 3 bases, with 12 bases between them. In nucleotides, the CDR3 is TGTGCCAGCAGTTACTCGTGGGGGGCGAACTACGAGCAGTACTTC. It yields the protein CASSYSWGANYEQYF.

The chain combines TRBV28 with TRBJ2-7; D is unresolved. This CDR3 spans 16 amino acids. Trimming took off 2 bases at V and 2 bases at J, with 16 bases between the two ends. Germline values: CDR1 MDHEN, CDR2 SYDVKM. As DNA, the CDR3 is TGTGCCAGCAGTTTACGCGACGCTCGACATACCTACGAGCAGTACTTC. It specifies CASSLRDARHTYEQYF.

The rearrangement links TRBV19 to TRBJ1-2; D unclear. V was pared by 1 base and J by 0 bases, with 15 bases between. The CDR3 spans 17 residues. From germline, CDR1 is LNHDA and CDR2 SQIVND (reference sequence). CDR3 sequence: CASSIGHRRGPNYGYTF. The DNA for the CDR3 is TGTGCCAGTAGTATAGGGCATAGAAGAGGCCCTAACTATGGCTACACCTTC.